These 23 T cell receptor beta chains share one sample of origin, sequenced in a study of lymphopenia after photon versus proton radiotherapy. The protocol was immunoSEQ multiplex PCR, while the TCRdb copy is restricted to in-frame clones and leaves out a portion. The table records about 50,000 clones, 92% of them present only once. The sequencing here drew on peripheral blood, taken from a patient treated with photon-based radiotherapy. These receptors were taken from a woman aged 40 to 50 with cholangiocarcinoma.

The rearrangement links TRBV5-1 to TRBJ2-3; D ambiguous. Trimming removed 1 base from V and 2 bases from J, with 17 bases in between. There are 17 residues in the CDR3. CDR1 is SGHRS and CDR2 is YFSETQ in the germline V gene. The chain's CDR3 is CASSLLPTEPLTDTQYF. The CDR3 DNA reads TGCGCCAGCAGCTTGTTACCGACCGAGCCTCTCACAGATACGCAGTATTTT.

The chain joins TRBV6-5 to TRBJ1-5, with 11 bases aligning to TRBD1. CDR3 length: 14 amino acids. Germline lookup yields CDR1 MNHEY and CDR2 SVGAGI. Trimming took 6 bases from V and 5 from J; bases not matched to a gene: 3. CDR3 sequence (DNA): TGTGCCAGCAGAAGGACAGGGGGCGATCAGCCCCAGCATTTT. Translated: CASRRTGGDQPQHF.

J is TRBJ2-4 and V is TRBV28; the match to TRBD1 covers 10 bases. The ends lost 6 bases at V and 1 base at J; junction bases unmatched: 21. Germline lookup yields CDR1 MDHEN and CDR2 SYDVKM. This CDR3 has 21 residues. The CDR3 bases are TGTGCCAGCAGATCCTTGTTAGACAGGGGGCTTTTGGCGAAGGCCAAAAACATTCAGTACTTC. This translates into CASRSLLDRGLLAKAKNIQYF.

The CDR3 loop reads CASISDNNYEQYF. The CDR3 DNA follows: TGTGCCAGCATCTCGGACAACAACTACGAGCAGTACTTC. This chain uses TRBV28 with TRBJ2-7; TRBD1 might be the D (5 bases). CDR1 and CDR2 from the germline V gene are MDHEN and SYDVKM. V lost 7 bases to trimming and J lost 3 bases, with 13 bases between them. CDR3 size: 13 residues.

This clone was seen once. This chain uses TRBV15 with TRBJ2-3; D remains unclear. This CDR3 has 13 residues. CDR1 is LNHNV and CDR2 is YYDKDF in the germline V gene (reference sequence). V lost 0 bases and J lost 5, with 6 bases in between. CDR3 amino acids: CATSRDPGDTQYF. The CDR3 DNA sequence: TGTGCCACCAGCAGAGATCCCGGAGATACGCAGTATTTT.

The chain recombines TRBV27 with TRBJ2-1, with 14 positions matching TRBD2. V lost 5 bases, J lost 6 bases, and 9 bases stayed unmatched. Germline CDR1 reads MNHEY; CDR2 reads SMNVEV (reference sequence). This CDR3 is 17 amino acids long. CDR3 coding DNA: TGTGCCAGCAGTCCCCGACTAGCGGGAGGGTTAACCAATGAGCAGTTCTTC. This gives the protein CASSPRLAGGLTNEQFF.

The chain employs TRBV6-1 and TRBJ1-1; a weak D match, TRBD1 (5 bases). This CDR3 has 14 residues. V lost 1 base to trimming and J lost 4 bases, with 10 bases between them. Germline CDR1 MNHNS, CDR2 SASEGT. In DNA, the CDR3 is TGTGCCAGCAGTGAAGAGGGACTAGGCACTGAAGCTTTCTTT. This encodes CASSEEGLGTEAFF.

The gene calls are TRBV7-2 and TRBJ2-1, with D possibly TRBD2 on 6 matching bases. CDR3 length: 15 residues. Per germline, CDR1 SGHTA and CDR2 FQGNSA. Trimming pared 5 bases from V and 8 bases from J, leaving 19 bases between. The CDR3 loop reads CASSLGTYPGDEQFF. The CDR3 region has the DNA TGTGCCAGCAGCCTCGGGACTTATCCCGGCGATGAGCAGTTCTTC.

The gene calls are TRBV6-1 and TRBJ1-1; D gene unclear. The ends were cut back, 6 bases at V and 2 bases at J, with 16 bases in the middle. Germline CDR1 and CDR2: MNHNS and SASEGT. There are 15 residues in the CDR3. The DNA of the CDR3 is TGTGCCAGCAGCGGTACCCGGGTTAGAAACACTGAAGCTTTCTTT. This encodes CASSGTRVRNTEAFF.

The rearrangement links TRBV12-5 to TRBJ1-2; maybe TRBD1 (6 bases). CDR1 is LGHNT, CDR2 FRNRAP, per germline. The CDR3 covers 14 residues. Trimming removed 6 bases at V and 5 bases at J, with 16 bases between. As DNA, the CDR3 is TGTGCTAGTGGCCCGTCGCAGGGGAGATATGGCTACACCTTC. Residues: CASGPSQGRYGYTF.

The V and J genes are TRBV7-3 and TRBJ2-1; no clear D gene. CDR1 SGHTA and CDR2 FQGTGA come from the germline V gene. Trimming stripped 5 bases from V and 7 bases from J, with 21 bases between. This CDR3 contains 16 residues. The CDR3 sequence: CASSRHGQDPTNEQFF. In DNA form, the CDR3 reads TGTGCCAGCAGCCGACACGGGCAAGATCCTACAAATGAGCAGTTCTTC.

This clone was seen just once. The V call is TRBV28, the J call TRBJ1-2; D is undetermined. Deletions cut 7 bases from V and 4 bases from J, with 7 bases between. The V gene's germline CDR1 is MDHEN and CDR2 SYDVKM. The CDR3 contains 11 residues. This chain's CDR3 is CASKAAYGYTF. CDR3 sequence (DNA): TGTGCCAGCAAGGCGGCCTATGGCTACACCTTC.

The J gene is TRBJ1-1, the V gene TRBV29-1; 8 bases are shared with TRBD1. Germline trimming cut 7 bases from V and 1 base from J; bases unmatched to any gene: 2. In germline, CDR1 is SQVTM, CDR2 ANQGSEA. The CDR3 consists of 12 residues. CDR3 loop: CSGGQGNTEAFF. In DNA, the CDR3 is TGCAGCGGCGGACAGGGGAACACTGAAGCTTTCTTT.

The V and J genes are TRBV28 and TRBJ1-2; perhaps TRBD1 as D (6 bases). Germline CDR1 reads MDHEN; CDR2 reads SYDVKM. Trimming cost V 5 bases and J 1 base, with 14 bases left between them. This CDR3 comprises 15 residues. CDR3 in DNA: TGTGCCAGCAGTCGGGACATGAGCCTTAACTATGGCTACACCTTC. This encodes CASSRDMSLNYGYTF.

J is TRBJ1-3 and V is TRBV9; no definite D call. Trimming stripped 0 bases from V and 4 bases from J, with 11 bases between. CDR3 size: 15 residues. Germline V gene lookup returns CDR1 SGDLS and CDR2 YYNGEE. As DNA, the CDR3 is TGTGCCAGCAGCGTAGTGGCTACGAGGGGAAACACCATATATTTT. It yields the protein CASSVVATRGNTIYF.

In this sample, this clone turned up once. V and J are TRBV7-6 and TRBJ2-2; D possibly corresponds to TRBD1 (5 bases). From germline, CDR1 is SGHVS and CDR2 FNYEAQ. The ends were cut back, 5 bases at V and 2 bases at J, with 12 bases in the middle. The CDR3 has 15 residues. The CDR3 DNA is TGTGCCAGCAGCCCCCCAAGGGGTAACACCGGGGAGCTGTTTTTT. The encoded protein is CASSPPRGNTGELFF.

The chain combines TRBV7-8 with TRBJ2-7; 8 bases line up with TRBD1. Per germline, CDR1 SGHVS and CDR2 FQNEAQ. After removal of 6 bases from V and 6 bases from J, the junction contained 13 bases not matched to a gene. The CDR3 contains 15 residues. For the CDR3, the DNA is TGTGCCAGCAGACCCGACAGGGGAGGTCTCTCCGAGCAGTACTTC. Its translation: CASRPDRGGLSEQYF.

This CDR3 reads CSVEVGFTGNEQFF. CDR3 nucleotide sequence: TGCAGCGTTGAAGTAGGATTCACCGGGAATGAGCAGTTCTTC. The chain uses TRBV29-1 and TRBJ2-1; D is unresolved. This CDR3 has 14 amino acids. Germline V gene lookup returns CDR1 SQVTM and CDR2 ANQGSEA. V was trimmed by 1 base and J by 7 bases, leaving 14 bases between them.

The rearrangement joins TRBV2 to TRBJ1-1; 9 nucleotides agree with TRBD1. Looked up from germline, CDR1 is SNHLY and CDR2 is FYNNEI. J lost 5 bases, V lost 8 bases, and 6 bases had no gene match. CDR3 length: 13 amino acids. The CDR3 coding sequence is TGTGCCAGCCTATTACAGGGGGCGACTGAAGCTTTCTTT. Translated, it gives CASLLQGATEAFF.

This chain joins TRBV2 and TRBJ2-1; TRBD2 agrees at 8 bases. CDR1 is SNHLY, CDR2 FYNNEI, per germline. Trimming at V came to 6 bases and at J to 2 bases, leaving 6 bases not matched to a gene. This CDR3 comprises 15 residues. The CDR3 loop is CASSFRGGTYNEQFF. CDR3 in DNA: TGTGCCAGCAGCTTTCGGGGGGGTACCTACAATGAGCAGTTCTTC.

This clone was recorded once. V and J are TRBV28 and TRBJ2-2; D is unclear. The germline V gene has CDR1 MDHEN and CDR2 SYDVKM. Between the trimmed V and J ends, which lost 6 bases and 2 bases, there was a span of 13 bases. The CDR3 spans 15 residues. CDR3 nucleotide sequence: TGTGCCAGCAGCCCCTTGAGGAGCAACACCGGGGAGCTGTTTTTT. Translation: CASSPLRSNTGELFF.

This chain uses TRBV7-9 with TRBJ2-7, with D hard to call. Germline CDR1 and CDR2: SEHNR and FQNEAQ (reference sequence). The CDR3 has 12 residues. V was pared by 10 bases and J by 6 bases, with 16 bases between. CDR3 bases: TGTGCCACCAACCTGGCCGAGACCGAGCAGTACTTC. Its protein product is CATNLAETEQYF.

J is TRBJ1-5 and V is TRBV7-2, with TRBD1 as a possible D gene (5 bases). The CDR3 contains 15 residues. Between the trimmed V and J ends, which lost 1 base and 2 bases, there was a span of 9 bases. Germline assignment: CDR1 SGHTA and CDR2 FQGNSA. The DNA for the CDR3 is TGTGCCAGCAGCTTAGATGCGGGGGGCAATCAGCCCCAGCATTTT. Its protein product is CASSLDAGGNQPQHF.